These 28 T cell receptor beta chains share one sample of origin, sequenced in a study of T cell changes during pregnancy in multiple sclerosis (dated by TCRdb to the late 2010s). Library generation was performed with the immunoSEQ multiplex PCR assay. TCRdb stores this immuneACCESS table with in-frame sequences only. Part of the clones is absent; in the studies checked, under half of the shortfall reflects unresolved V genes, and no reason is known for the rest. The sample table lists roughly 40,000 clones, 90% to 95% of them with a count of one. Roughly 1.2% of the sample goes to the ten largest clones. Source: peripheral blood, taken before pregnancy. Every receptor here comes from a female donor with multiple sclerosis, enrolled in a pregnancy study.

The chain has TRBV19 and TRBJ2-5; D may be TRBD1 (6 bases). CDR1 and CDR2 from the germline V gene are LNHDA and SQIVND (reference sequence). The ends were cut back, 4 bases at V and 1 base at J, with 16 bases in the middle. CDR3 length equals 16 residues. The CDR3 loop is CASSSSQGHIQETQYF. CDR3 nucleotide sequence: TGTGCCAGTAGTAGCTCTCAGGGACACATCCAAGAGACCCAGTACTTC.

The chain uses TRBV18 and TRBJ1-2, with a tentative D call TRBD1 (5 bases). The CDR3 totals 14 residues. Trimming removed 3 bases at V and 8 bases at J, with 16 bases between. The germline CDR1 and CDR2 sequences are KGHSH and LQKENI. The CDR3 DNA is TGTGCCAGCTCACCGCGAAATTCAGGGTCAGGCTACACCTTC. It encodes CASSPRNSGSGYTF.

This chain connects TRBV30 to TRBJ2-3; 13 bases are shared with TRBD2. CDR3 size: 16 residues. V dropped 0 bases and J dropped 4; count of bases not matched to a gene: 4. Germline assignment: CDR1 GTSNPN and CDR2 SVGIG (reference sequence). The CDR3 sequence is CAWSVPGLAGSDTQYF. The CDR3 DNA reads TGTGCCTGGAGTGTACCGGGACTAGCGGGATCAGATACGCAGTATTTT.

The chain links TRBV11-2 to TRBJ2-5, with D hard to call. The germline gives CDR1 SGHAT, CDR2 FQNNGV. This CDR3 is 13 amino acids long. The ends were cut back, 10 bases at V and 2 bases at J, with 14 bases in the middle. CDR3 DNA sequence: TGTGCCACCACTCGCTCTAGGCAAGAGACCCAGTACTTC. Translated: CATTRSRQETQYF.

This rearrangement joins TRBV5-4 to TRBJ1-1; the D is unclear. The V and J ends lost 7 bases and 0 bases respectively, with 13 bases between them. The CDR3 has 14 residues. Germline V gives CDR1 SGHNT, CDR2 YYREEE (reference sequence). This CDR3 reads CASRTHLVNTEAFF. The CDR3 coding sequence is TGTGCCAGCCGAACACACCTTGTGAACACTGAAGCTTTCTTT.

The chain employs TRBV14 and TRBJ2-3, with D perhaps matching TRBD2 (6 bases). Germline assignment: CDR1 SGHDN and CDR2 FVKESK. Trimming removed 4 bases from V and 5 bases from J, with 10 bases in between. The CDR3 runs 13 residues. CDR3 nucleotide sequence: TGTGCCAGCAGCCCCTTGGAGGGAGATACGCAGTATTTT. It is translated as CASSPLEGDTQYF.

The V and J genes are TRBV6-6 and TRBJ2-2, with D maybe TRBD2 (5 bases). The V end was cut by 2 bases, the J end by 5 bases, with 12 bases between. The germline gives CDR1 MNHNY, CDR2 SVGAGI (reference sequence). This CDR3 is 15 amino acids long. CDR3 bases: TGTGCCAGCAGTTACGACGGGAAACTGACCGGGGAGCTGTTTTTT. Residues: CASSYDGKLTGELFF.

The chain carries TRBV6-4 and TRBJ2-1, with D tentatively TRBD1 (5 bases). The CDR3 is made up of 14 amino acids. Germline assignment: CDR1 MRHNA and CDR2 SNTAGT. V lost 2 bases and J 7 bases, leaving 12 bases between the germline ends. The CDR3 reads CASSDVWKGNEQFF. As DNA, the CDR3 is TGTGCCAGCAGTGACGTTTGGAAGGGGAATGAGCAGTTCTTC.

This clone is categorized as medium-sized. The chain recombines TRBV9 with TRBJ2-1, with TRBD2 as a possible D gene (5 bases). V was trimmed by 2 bases and J by 6 bases, leaving 21 bases between them. CDR1 is SGDLS and CDR2 is YYNGEE in the germline V gene. CDR3 length: 17 amino acids. The DNA for the CDR3 is TGTGCCAGCAGCGTTGGGAGCGGCCTTTCCCCGGGCAATGAGCAGTTCTTC. Its protein is CASSVGSGLSPGNEQFF. Full variable domain (rest looked up from reference TRBV9 and TRBJ2-1): DSGVTQTPKHLITATGQRVTLRCSPRSGDLSVYWYQQSLDQGLQFLIQYYNGEERAKGNILERFSAQQFPDLHSELNLSSLELGDSALYFCASSVGSGLSPGNEQFFGPGTRLTVL.

J is TRBJ2-7 and V is TRBV18, with TRBD1 identical over 11 bases. The V gene's germline CDR1 is KGHSH and CDR2 LQKENI. This CDR3 comprises 15 residues. V lost 3 bases, J lost 4 bases, and 5 bases stayed unmatched. CDR3 sequence reads: CASSPSGQGGYEQYF. CDR3 nucleotide sequence: TGTGCCAGCTCACCTTCGGGACAGGGGGGATACGAGCAGTACTTC.

There are a few counts of this clone. The J gene is TRBJ2-3, the V gene TRBV12-5, with a tentative D call TRBD2 (5 bases). The germline V gene has CDR1 LGHNT and CDR2 FRNRAP. This CDR3 contains 15 residues. Trimming shortened V by 4 bases and J by 2 bases, and 13 bases separated the two germline ends. The CDR3 spells CASGWERKTTDTQYF. The CDR3, as DNA: TGTGCTAGTGGTTGGGAGCGGAAGACCACAGATACGCAGTATTTT.

V and J are TRBV18 and TRBJ2-5; TRBD1 is a possible D gene (5 bases). Germline loops: CDR1 KGHSH, CDR2 LQKENI. V lost 5 bases and J 5 bases, leaving 21 bases between the germline ends. CDR3 length: 16 residues. CDR3 loop: CASSNSGRSAGETQYF. The DNA of the CDR3 is TGTGCCAGCTCAAATAGTGGACGTTCGGCAGGGGAGACCCAGTACTTC. Full variable domain (rest looked up from reference TRBV18 and TRBJ2-5): NAGVMQNPRHLVRRRGQEARLRCSPMKGHSHVYWYRQLPEEGLKFMVYLQKENIIDESGMPKERFSAEFPKEGPSILRIQQVVRGDSAAYFCASSNSGRSAGETQYFGPGTRLLVL.

This clone has just a few counts. The rearrangement joins TRBV5-1 to TRBJ2-6; no reliable D call. V lost 2 bases, J lost 0 bases, and 6 bases lay in between. This CDR3 is built from 15 residues. Germline CDR1 is SGHRS and CDR2 is YFSETQ. The CDR3 sequence: CASSLSVSGANVLTF. For the CDR3, the DNA is TGCGCCAGCAGCTTATCTGTCTCTGGGGCCAACGTCCTGACTTTC.

This clone is a singleton in its sample. This chain connects TRBV19 to TRBJ2-1; TRBD2 matches at 9 bases. Germline CDR1 LNHDA, CDR2 SQIVND (reference sequence). The CDR3 is 15 residues long. V lost 4 bases to trimming and J lost 5 bases; unmatched junction nucleotides: 6. CDR3 amino acids: CASSRREGWDNEQFF. The DNA for the CDR3 is TGTGCCAGTAGTAGGCGGGAGGGCTGGGACAATGAGCAGTTCTTC. Complete variable domain (other parts from reference TRBV19 and TRBJ2-1): DGGITQSPKYLFRKEGQNVTLSCEQNLNHDAMYWYRQDPGQGLRLIYYSQIVNDFQKGDIAEGYSVSREKKESFPLTVTSAQKNPTAFYLCASSRREGWDNEQFFGPGTRLTVL.

The chain joins TRBV6-5 to TRBJ2-3, with D unresolved. Germline CDR1 and CDR2: MNHEY and SVGAGI. This CDR3 region has 13 residues. Trimming pared 2 bases from V and 0 bases from J, leaving 3 bases between. Written as DNA, the CDR3 is TGTGCCAGCAGTTACCTCAGCACAGATACGCAGTATTTT. It yields the protein CASSYLSTDTQYF.

The chain carries TRBV4-3 and TRBJ2-4; D is ambiguous. V lost 2 bases, J lost 1 base, and 6 bases lay in between. Germline loops: CDR1 LGHNA, CDR2 YSLEER. The CDR3 extends over 14 amino acids. In DNA, the CDR3 is TGCGCCAGCAGCCAATCCGGGGCCAAAAACATTCAGTACTTC. The encoded protein is CASSQSGAKNIQYF.

The chain uses TRBV9 and TRBJ1-1; tentative D call: TRBD1 (6 bases). Germline CDR1 SGDLS, CDR2 YYNGEE. The CDR3 extends over 13 amino acids. V was clipped by 4 bases and J by 5 bases, with 12 bases between them. The CDR3 DNA reads as TGTGCCAGCAGCCGAGGGGGGGCGACTGAAGCTTTCTTT. Translation gives CASSRGGATEAFF.

V and J are TRBV11-2 and TRBJ1-3; D may be TRBD1 (6 bases). The CDR3 runs 14 residues. Trimming removed 5 bases at V and 8 bases at J, with 16 bases between. Germline CDR1 SGHAT, CDR2 FQNNGV. The CDR3 nucleotides are TGTGCCAGCAGCCCATCAACAGGGATAGACACCATATATTTT. Protein product: CASSPSTGIDTIYF.

J is TRBJ1-3 and V is TRBV18, with unresolved D. Germline V gene sequence: CDR1 KGHSH, CDR2 LQKENI. Trimming stripped 3 bases from V and 1 base from J, with 13 bases between. The CDR3 has 16 residues. Here the CDR3 reads CASSPRERLSGNTIYF. The CDR3 nucleotides are TGTGCCAGCTCACCCCGGGAGAGGTTATCTGGAAACACCATATATTTT.

This chain joins TRBV5-1 and TRBJ2-3; the match to TRBD1 covers 8 bases. V was clipped by 4 bases and J by 6 bases; unmatched bases: 7. The CDR3 extends over 14 amino acids. Germline V CDR1 and CDR2: SGHRS, YFSETQ. The CDR3 DNA follows: TGCGCCAGCAGCCCAGGGACAGGCGGGGATACGCAGTATTTT. Translating it yields CASSPGTGGDTQYF.

The chain joins TRBV6-5 to TRBJ2-2, with D hard to call. This CDR3 spans 12 amino acids. Trimming removed 4 bases at V and 2 bases at J, with 2 bases between. Germline assignment: CDR1 MNHEY and CDR2 SVGAGI. CDR3 coding DNA: TGTGCCAGCAGTTTAAACACCGGGGAGCTGTTTTTT. It specifies CASSLNTGELFF.

The chain has TRBV30 and TRBJ1-2, with unresolved D. CDR1 is GTSNPN and CDR2 is SVGIG in the germline V gene (reference sequence). CDR3 length: 13 residues. V was cut by 2 bases and J by 2 bases, with 9 bases left in between. Written as DNA, the CDR3 is TGTGCCTGGAGTCACCCGGGGAACTATGGCTACACCTTC. This sequence encodes CAWSHPGNYGYTF.

The chain couples TRBV18 to TRBJ2-7; unclear D gene. Deletions cut 3 bases from V and 2 bases from J, with 2 bases between. Per the germline V gene, CDR1 is KGHSH and CDR2 is LQKENI. The CDR3 runs to 11 residues. The CDR3 sequence: CASSPTYEQYF. The DNA for the CDR3 is TGTGCCAGCTCACCTACCTACGAGCAGTACTTC.

J is TRBJ1-6 and V is TRBV5-1; 7 nucleotides align to TRBD1. The V segment lost 5 bases and the J segment 7 bases; nucleotides outside the gene matches: 3. The CDR3 has 13 residues. CDR1 is SGHRS and CDR2 is YFSETQ in the germline V gene. The CDR3 DNA sequence: TGCGCCAGCAGAACGGACAGGAATTCACCCCTCCACTTT. Translation: CASRTDRNSPLHF.

The V gene is TRBV5-4, the J gene TRBJ2-1; D might be TRBD2 (5 bases). Germline V lookup: CDR1 SGHNT, CDR2 YYREEE (reference sequence). V was cut by 0 bases and J by 7 bases, with 17 bases left in between. The CDR3 is 16 residues long. The CDR3: CASSLAPGERMNEQFF. The CDR3 DNA reads TGTGCCAGCAGCTTGGCCCCCGGGGAGCGGATGAATGAGCAGTTCTTC. Using reference TRBV5-4 and TRBJ2-1 for the parts outside the CDR3, the full variable domain is ETGVTQSPTHLIKTRGQQVTLRCSSQSGHNTVSWYQQALGQGPQFIFQYYREEENGRGNFPPRFSGLQFPNYSSELNVNALELDDSALYLCASSLAPGERMNEQFFGPGTRLTVL.

The chain joins TRBV9 to TRBJ2-1; TRBD2 agrees at 12 bases. The CDR3 loop spans 13 amino acids. In germline, CDR1 is SGDLS, CDR2 YYNGEE. V was pared by 1 base and J by 10 bases, with 0 bases of the junction left unmatched. DNA of the CDR3: TGTGCCAGCAGCGTAACTAGCGGGAGGGAGCAGTTCTTC. Amino acid sequence: CASSVTSGREQFF.

V is TRBV7-9 and J is TRBJ2-1; possible D gene TRBD1, 5 bases. V lost 3 bases, J lost 4 bases, and 10 bases lay in between. The germline CDR1 and CDR2 sequences are SEHNR and FQNEAQ (reference sequence). The CDR3 runs to 14 residues. The CDR3 is CASSLTAYYNEQFF. The CDR3 DNA reads TGTGCCAGCAGCTTGACAGCTTATTACAATGAGCAGTTCTTC.

The chain couples TRBV6-1 to TRBJ2-1, with 12 bases that match TRBD2. The germline V gene has CDR1 MNHNS and CDR2 SASEGT. CDR3 length: 15 amino acids. V shed 0 bases and J 9 bases; nucleotides not matched to a gene: 3. The DNA for the CDR3 is TGTGCCAGCAGTGAAGCGACTAGCGGGAGCACTGAGCAGTTCTTC. Translation gives CASSEATSGSTEQFF.